Given below is one T cell receptor (beta chain) in context. What it binds is unknown. Profiling relied on immunoSEQ multiplex PCR, and the TCRdb table lists in-frame clones only, not all of them. The data hold hundreds of thousands of clones, with roughly nine tenths observed a single time. These data are taken from a study of cytomegalovirus exposure and HLA in healthy donors. Broader study findings: Rare sequences made up most TCRs, while some public TCRs were found in many donors. Researchers catalogued 160 or so TCR beta chains as cytomegalovirus-associated.

Trimming cost V 1 base and J 5 bases, with 16 bases left between them. Germline assignment: CDR1 SGHRS and CDR2 YFSETQ. This CDR3 has 16 amino acids. It was the approximately 130-subject validation cohort, separate from the approximately 700-subject first cohort, to which the donors belonged. The clonotype originates from a man younger than 30 in good health and CMV-seropositive. The sequenced sample consisted of PBMCs. This chain uses TRBV5-1 with TRBJ2-4; either TRBD1 or TRBD2 may fit D (5 bases each). The CDR3 nucleotides read TGCGCCAGCAGCTTGCGGGGCCTCCAGGAGCAAAACATTCAGTACTTC. It encodes CASSLRGLQEQNIQYF.